This T cell receptor (beta chain) appears in the sequencing data of a study of cytomegalovirus exposure and HLA in healthy donors. Overall study results and limits: Rarity held for most TCR sequences, but there were some public TCRs that occurred in many donors. Specific recognition of CMV antigens was confirmed in vitro for a few chains (all CMV-associated). According to a later analysis, TCR clusters from the first cohort tended to co-occur in the approximately 120 validation repertoires.

With regard to this clone: Its antigen is currently unknown.

This CDR3 comprises 13 residues. Trimming took off 5 bases at V and 4 bases at J, with 14 bases between the two ends. The V gene's germline CDR1 is SQVTM and CDR2 ANQGSEA. The protocol was immunoSEQ multiplex PCR, while the TCRdb copy is restricted to in-frame clones and leaves out a portion. The sample carries some 140,000 clones, roughly four fifths recorded once. The chain couples TRBV29-1 to TRBJ1-1; unclear D gene. This receptor was taken from a woman in her twenties or thirties in good health and CMV-seronegative. The source material was PBMCs. The CDR3 sequence is CSVLQAGGTEAFF. In nucleotides, the CDR3 is TGCAGCGTTCTTCAGGCCGGAGGCACTGAAGCTTTCTTT.